This T cell receptor (beta chain) came from a study of cytomegalovirus exposure and HLA in healthy donors. Sequenced by immunoSEQ multiplex PCR; TCRdb stores in-frame clones only, minus some. Here the sample spans just under 150,000 clones, over 80% being singletons. Deletions cut 1 base from V and 6 bases from J, with 3 bases between. Germline CDR1 reads SGHDN; CDR2 reads FVKESK. The CDR3 extends over 11 amino acids. The gene calls are TRBV14 and TRBJ2-5, with D hard to call. This TCR was sampled from a man between 18 and 35 years old in good health and CMV-seropositive. The material sequenced was PBMCs. The CDR3 is CASSQAKTQYF. The CDR3 coding sequence is TGTGCCAGCAGCCAAGCTAAGACCCAGTACTTC.